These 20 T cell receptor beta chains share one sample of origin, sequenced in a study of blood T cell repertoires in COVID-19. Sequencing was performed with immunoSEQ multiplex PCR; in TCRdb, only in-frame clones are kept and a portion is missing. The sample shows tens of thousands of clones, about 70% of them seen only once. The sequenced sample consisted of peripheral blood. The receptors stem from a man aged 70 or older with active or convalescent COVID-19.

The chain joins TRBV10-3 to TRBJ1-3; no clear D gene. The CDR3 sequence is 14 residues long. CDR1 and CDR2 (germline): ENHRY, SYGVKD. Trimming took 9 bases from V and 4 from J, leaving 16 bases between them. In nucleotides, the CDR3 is TGTGCCATGAATCGCGGAGGGTCCGGAAACACCATATATTTT. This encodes CAMNRGGSGNTIYF.

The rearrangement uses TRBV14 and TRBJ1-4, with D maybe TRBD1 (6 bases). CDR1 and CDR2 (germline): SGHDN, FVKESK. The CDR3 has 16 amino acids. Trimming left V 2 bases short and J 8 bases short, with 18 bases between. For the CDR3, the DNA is TGTGCCAGCAGCCAACCCCTAGGGGGGGTAGGCGAAAAACTGTTTTTT. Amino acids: CASSQPLGGVGEKLFF.

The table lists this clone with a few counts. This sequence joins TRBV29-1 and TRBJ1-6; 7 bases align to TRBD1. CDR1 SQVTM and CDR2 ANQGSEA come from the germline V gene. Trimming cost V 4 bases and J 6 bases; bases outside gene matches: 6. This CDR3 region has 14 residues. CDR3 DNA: TGCAGCGTTGCAAGGGACAGTGTTAATTCACCCCTCCACTTT. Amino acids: CSVARDSVNSPLHF. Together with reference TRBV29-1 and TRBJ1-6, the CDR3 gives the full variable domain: SAVISQKPSRDICQRGTSLTIQCQVDSQVTMMFWYRQQPGQSLTLIATANQGSEATYESGFVIDKFPISRPNLTFSTLTVSNMSPEDSSIYLCSVARDSVNSPLHFGNGTRLTVT.

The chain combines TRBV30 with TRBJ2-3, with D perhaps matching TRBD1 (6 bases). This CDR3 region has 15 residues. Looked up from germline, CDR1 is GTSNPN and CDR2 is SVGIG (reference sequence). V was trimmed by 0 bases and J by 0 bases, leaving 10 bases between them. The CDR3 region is CAWSVGGQSTDTQYF. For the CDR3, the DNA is TGTGCCTGGAGTGTTGGTGGACAGAGCACAGATACGCAGTATTTT.

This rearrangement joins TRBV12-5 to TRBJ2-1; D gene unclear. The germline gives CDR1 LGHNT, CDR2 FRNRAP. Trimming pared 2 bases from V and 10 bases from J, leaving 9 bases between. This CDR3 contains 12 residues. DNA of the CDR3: TGTGCTAGTGGTTTGTACGCAGGAGAGCAGTTCTTC. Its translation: CASGLYAGEQFF.

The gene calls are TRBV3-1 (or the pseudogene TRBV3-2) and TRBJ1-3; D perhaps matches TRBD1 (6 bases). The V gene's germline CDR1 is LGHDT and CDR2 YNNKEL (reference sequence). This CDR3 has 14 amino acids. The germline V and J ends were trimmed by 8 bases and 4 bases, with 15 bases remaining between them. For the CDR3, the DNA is TGTGCCAGCCTTTGGACAGCGTTAGGAAACACCATATATTTT. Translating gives CASLWTALGNTIYF.

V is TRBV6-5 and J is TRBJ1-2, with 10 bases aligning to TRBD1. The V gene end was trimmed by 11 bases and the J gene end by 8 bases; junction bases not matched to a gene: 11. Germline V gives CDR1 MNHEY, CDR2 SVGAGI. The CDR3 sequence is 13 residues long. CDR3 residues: CAARQGAREGYTF. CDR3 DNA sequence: TGTGCCGCAAGACAGGGGGCAAGGGAGGGCTACACCTTC.

CDR3 sequence (DNA): TGCGCCAGCAGCCATTTGGGGTTGCGGGATGCGTCGGGGGCCAACGTCCTGACTTTC. The encoded protein is CASSHLGLRDASGANVLTF. The chain joins TRBV4-1 to TRBJ2-6, with D possibly being TRBD2 (6 bases). Germline V gives CDR1 MGHRA, CDR2 YSYEKL. This CDR3 contains 19 residues. Trimming took 3 bases from V and 4 from J, leaving 22 bases between them.

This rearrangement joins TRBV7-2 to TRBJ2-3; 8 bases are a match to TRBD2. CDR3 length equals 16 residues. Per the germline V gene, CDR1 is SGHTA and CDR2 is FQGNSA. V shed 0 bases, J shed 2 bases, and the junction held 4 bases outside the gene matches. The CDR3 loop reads CASSLASGEPTDTQYF. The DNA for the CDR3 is TGTGCCAGCAGCTTAGCTAGCGGGGAACCCACAGATACGCAGTATTTT. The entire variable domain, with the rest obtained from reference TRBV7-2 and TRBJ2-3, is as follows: GAGVSQSPSNKVTEKGKDVELRCDPISGHTALYWYRQSLGQGLEFLIYFQGNSAPDKSGLPSDRFSAERTGGSVSTLTIQRTQQEDSAVYLCASSLASGEPTDTQYFGPGTRLTVL.

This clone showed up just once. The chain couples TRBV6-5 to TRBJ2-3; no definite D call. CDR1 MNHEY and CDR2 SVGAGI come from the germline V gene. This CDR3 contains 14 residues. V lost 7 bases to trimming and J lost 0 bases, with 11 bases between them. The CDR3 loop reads CASKTRISTDTQYF. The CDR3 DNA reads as TGTGCCAGCAAGACGCGGATTAGCACAGATACGCAGTATTTT.

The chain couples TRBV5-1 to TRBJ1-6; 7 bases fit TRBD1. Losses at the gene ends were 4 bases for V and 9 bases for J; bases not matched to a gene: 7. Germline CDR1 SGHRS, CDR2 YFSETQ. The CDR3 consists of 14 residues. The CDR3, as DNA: TGCGCCAGCAGCCTCGACAGGGTTGCTTCACCCCTCCACTTT. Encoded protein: CASSLDRVASPLHF.

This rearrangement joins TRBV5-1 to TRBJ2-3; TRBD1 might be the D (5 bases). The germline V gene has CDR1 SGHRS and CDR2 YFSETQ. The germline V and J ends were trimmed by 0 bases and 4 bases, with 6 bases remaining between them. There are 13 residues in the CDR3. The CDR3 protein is CASSLVGPDTQYF. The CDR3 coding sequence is TGCGCCAGCAGCTTGGTGGGGCCAGATACGCAGTATTTT.

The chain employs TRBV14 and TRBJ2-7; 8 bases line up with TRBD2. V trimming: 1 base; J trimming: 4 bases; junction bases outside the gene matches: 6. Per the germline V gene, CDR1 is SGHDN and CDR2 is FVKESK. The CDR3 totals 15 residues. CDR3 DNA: TGTGCCAGCAGCCAAGGGTTGGCGGGGGGTTACGAGCAGTACTTC. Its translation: CASSQGLAGGYEQYF.

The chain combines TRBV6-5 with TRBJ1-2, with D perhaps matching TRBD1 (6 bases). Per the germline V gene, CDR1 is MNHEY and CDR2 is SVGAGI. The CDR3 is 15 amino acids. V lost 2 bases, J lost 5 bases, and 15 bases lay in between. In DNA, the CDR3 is TGTGCCAGCAGTTACGAGGGAGCAGGGGCGTATGGCTACACCTTC. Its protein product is CASSYEGAGAYGYTF.

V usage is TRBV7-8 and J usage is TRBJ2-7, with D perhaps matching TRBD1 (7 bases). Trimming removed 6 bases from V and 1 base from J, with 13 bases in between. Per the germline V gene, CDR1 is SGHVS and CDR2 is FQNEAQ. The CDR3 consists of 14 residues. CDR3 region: CASSWTGGSYEQYF. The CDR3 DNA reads TGTGCCAGCAGTTGGACAGGAGGGTCCTACGAGCAGTACTTC. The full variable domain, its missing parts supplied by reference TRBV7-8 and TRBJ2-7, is GAGVSQSPRYKVAKRGQDVALRCDPISGHVSLFWYQQALGQGPEFLTYFQNEAQLDKSGLPSDRFFAERPEGSVSTLKIQRTQQEDSAVYLCASSWTGGSYEQYFGPGTRLTVT.

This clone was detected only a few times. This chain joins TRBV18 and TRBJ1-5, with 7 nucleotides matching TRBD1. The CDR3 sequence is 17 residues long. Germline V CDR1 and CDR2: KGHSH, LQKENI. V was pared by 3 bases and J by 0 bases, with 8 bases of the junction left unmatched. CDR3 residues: CASSPNIGQDSNQPQHF. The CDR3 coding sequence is TGTGCCAGCTCACCTAACATCGGACAGGATAGCAATCAGCCCCAGCATTTT.

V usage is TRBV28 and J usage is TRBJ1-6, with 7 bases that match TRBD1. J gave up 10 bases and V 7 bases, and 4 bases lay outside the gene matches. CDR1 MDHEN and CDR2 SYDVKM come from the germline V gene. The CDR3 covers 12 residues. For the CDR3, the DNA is TGTGCCAGCAAGGACAGGCAATCACCCCTCCACTTT. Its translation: CASKDRQSPLHF.

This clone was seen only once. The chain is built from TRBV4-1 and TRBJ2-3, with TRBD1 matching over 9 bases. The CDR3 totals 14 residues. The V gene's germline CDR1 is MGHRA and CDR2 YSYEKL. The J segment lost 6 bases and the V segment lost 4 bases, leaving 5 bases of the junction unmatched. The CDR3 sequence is CASSRGQGDDTQYF. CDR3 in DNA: TGCGCCAGCAGCCGGGGACAGGGAGACGATACGCAGTATTTT.

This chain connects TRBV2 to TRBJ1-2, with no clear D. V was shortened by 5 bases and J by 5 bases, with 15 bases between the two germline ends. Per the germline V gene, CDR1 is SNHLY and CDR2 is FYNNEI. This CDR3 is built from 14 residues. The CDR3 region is CASSPRRANYGYTF. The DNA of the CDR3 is TGTGCCAGCAGTCCCCGGCGGGCCAATTATGGCTACACCTTC.

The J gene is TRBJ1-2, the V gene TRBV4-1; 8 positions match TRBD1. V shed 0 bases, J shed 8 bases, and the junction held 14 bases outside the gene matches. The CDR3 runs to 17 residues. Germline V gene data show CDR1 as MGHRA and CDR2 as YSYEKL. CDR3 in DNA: TGCGCCAGCAGCCAAGAGGGGAGCGGCAGGGGGCGTAGGGGCTACACCTTC. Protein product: CASSQEGSGRGRRGYTF.